The 14 T cell receptor beta chains below come from one sample, sequenced in a study of Graves' ophthalmopathy and Graves' hyperthyroidism. RNA transcripts provided the template for amplifying TCR beta CDR3 regions. HTBI primers were employed in first-round RT-PCR, then a second-round multiplex PCR followed. TCRdb re-called the multiplex PCR reads with MiXCR, one entry per CDR3 protein. The sample gives over a million distinct CDR3 sequences, roughly two fifths of which show up once; around 10% is in the top ten. Sequences were obtained from peripheral blood or thyroid tissue (not recorded which). The receptors derive from an adult man with Graves' hyperthyroidism.

The chain joins TRBV10-3 to TRBJ1-5; possible D gene TRBD1, 5 bases. V lost 10 bases to trimming and J lost 0 bases, with 13 bases between them. The CDR3 covers 14 residues. Looked up from germline, CDR1 is ENHRY and CDR2 is SYGVKD. The CDR3 loop reads CASRRQNSNQPQHF. Written as DNA, the CDR3 is TGTGCCAGCAGACGACAGAATAGCAATCAGCCCCAGCATTTT.

This clonotype was seen a handful of times. The CDR3 reads CASSQARQNYEQYF. CDR3 bases: TGCGCCAGCAGCCAAGCCCGACAGAACTACGAGCAGTACTTC. The chain couples TRBV4-3 to TRBJ2-7; D might be TRBD1 (5 bases). Germline assignment: CDR1 LGHNA and CDR2 YSLEER. Trimming took 1 base from V and 3 from J, leaving 10 bases between them. The CDR3 totals 14 residues.

V and J are TRBV6-5 and TRBJ2-7; 8 bases fit TRBD1. The CDR3 has 14 amino acids. The V and J ends lost 3 bases and 3 bases, in that order; junction bases with no gene match: 4. The germline V gene has CDR1 MNHEY and CDR2 SVGAGI. The CDR3 bases are TGTGCCAGCAGTTATGCCAGGGGGCTCTACGAGCAGTACTTC. Amino acids: CASSYARGLYEQYF.

A few counts support this clonotype. This may stem from a read error, because a much larger clone lies one nucleotide away. The chain combines TRBV24-1 with TRBJ2-5, with D unclear. The V gene's germline CDR1 is KGHDR and CDR2 SFDVKD. The V end was cut by 6 bases, the J end by 5 bases, with 15 bases between. The CDR3 has 14 amino acids. CDR3 loop: CATSHDGVQETQYF. CDR3 coding DNA: TGTGCCACCAGTCACGACGGAGTCCAGGAGACCCAGTACTTC.

This clonotype was picked up many times. The J gene is TRBJ1-5, the V gene TRBV7-6; no firm D call. Germline assignment: CDR1 SGHVS and CDR2 FNYEAQ. This CDR3 has 16 residues. V was shortened by 5 bases and J by 1 base, with 15 bases between the two germline ends. CDR3 in amino acids: CASSPGLRGSNQPQHF. CDR3 coding DNA: TGTGCCAGCAGCCCTGGGCTACGAGGGAGCAATCAGCCCCAGCATTTT. Together with reference TRBV7-6 and TRBJ1-5, the CDR3 gives the full variable domain: GAGVSQSPRYKVTKRGQDVALRCDPISGHVSLYWYRQALGQGPEFLTYFNYEAQQDKSGLPNDRFSAERPEGSISTLTIQRTEQRDSAMYRCASSPGLRGSNQPQHFGDGTRLSIL.

A word on this clonotype: The junction departs from the called germline gene at one end, perhaps through a read error. This chain links TRBV7-9 with TRBJ1-2, with D tentatively TRBD1 (5 bases). CDR3 length: 14 amino acids. In germline, CDR1 is SEHNR, CDR2 FQNEAQ (reference sequence). This CDR3 is CASSQDEGADGYTF. The CDR3, as DNA: TGCGCCAGCAGCCAAGATGAAGGGGCTGACGGCTACACCTTC.

Ten or more counts support this clonotype. This chain joins TRBV2 and TRBJ2-7; TRBD1 agrees at 7 bases. This CDR3 spans 14 amino acids. V lost 4 bases, J lost 6 bases, and 9 bases stayed unmatched. Per the germline V gene, CDR1 is SNHLY and CDR2 is FYNNEI. CDR3 amino acids: CASSVDRTLGEQYF. As DNA, the CDR3 is TGTGCCAGCAGTGTGGACAGGACCCTCGGCGAGCAGTACTTC.

The chain carries TRBV28 and TRBJ2-7, with no clear D. The CDR3 length is 14 residues. Trimming stripped 1 base from V and 2 bases from J, with 9 bases between. Germline CDR1 and CDR2: MDHEN and SYDVKM. The CDR3 here is CASSLLSETYEQYF. The DNA for the CDR3 is TGTGCCAGCAGTTTATTGTCGGAAACCTACGAGCAGTACTTC.

This clonotype was observed once. The chain is built from TRBV25-1 and TRBJ1-4; tentative D call: TRBD1 (5 bases). The CDR3 has 16 residues. CDR1 and CDR2 (germline): MGHDK, SYGVNS. The V end lost 6 bases, the J end lost 3 bases, and 17 bases lay between the germline ends. CDR3 sequence: CASRRAGLTANEKLFF. In DNA form, the CDR3 reads TGTGCCAGCAGGCGCGCGGGACTCACGGCTAATGAAAAACTGTTTTTT. The full variable domain, with the rest looked up from reference TRBV25-1 and TRBJ1-4, is EADIYQTPRYLVIGTGKKITLECSQTMGHDKMYWYQQDPGMELHLIHYSYGVNSTEKGDLSSESTVSRIRTEHFPLTLESARPSHTSQYLCASRRAGLTANEKLFFGSGTQLSVL.

This clonotype was seen repeatedly, ten times or more. This rearrangement joins TRBV5-1 to TRBJ1-1; D remains ambiguous. There are 14 residues in the CDR3. CDR1 and CDR2 from the germline V gene are SGHRS and YFSETQ. V gave up 0 bases and J gave up 6 bases, with 12 bases separating them. CDR3 bases: TGCGCCAGCAGCTTGGACCTGGGCCCTCCTGAAGCTTTCTTT. Protein sequence: CASSLDLGPPEAFF.

The J gene is TRBJ2-7, the V gene TRBV12-3 or TRBV12-4; D possibly corresponds to TRBD2 (6 bases). V was cut by 7 bases and J by 4 bases, with 11 bases left in between. The CDR3 covers 12 residues. DNA of the CDR3: TGTGCCAGCAAAAAAGGGACTTACGAGCAGTACTTC. It is translated as CASKKGTYEQYF.

This chain's CDR3 is CSARASGARAQHF. Here the CDR3 DNA reads TGCAGTGCTAGAGCGTCGGGGGCAAGGGCCCAGCATTTT. This sequence joins TRBV20-1 and TRBJ1-5, with a tentative D call TRBD1 (6 bases). From germline, CDR1 is DFQATT and CDR2 SNEGSKA (reference sequence). This CDR3 is built from 13 residues. V dropped 1 base and J dropped 11 bases, with 15 bases sitting between them.

About this clonotype itself: Sequence at one end of the junction differs from germline and may be a read error. V gene TRBV10-2 combines with J gene TRBJ2-5, with D maybe TRBD1 (5 bases). The CDR3 spans 15 residues. The germline V gene encodes CDR1 WSHSY and CDR2 SAAADI. CDR3 DNA sequence: TGTGCCAGCAGTGACGACAGTTGGGCGAGGGAGACCCAGTACTTC. Translated, it gives CASSDDSWARETQYF.

This chain joins TRBV7-2 and TRBJ2-5, with D perhaps TRBD2 (5 bases). The CDR3 contains 14 residues. Trimming shortened V by 2 bases and J by 3 bases, and 10 bases separated the two germline ends. Germline V gene sequence: CDR1 SGHTA, CDR2 FQGNSA. The CDR3 sequence: CASSLYHGEETQYF. The CDR3 DNA reads as TGTGCCAGCAGCTTATATCACGGGGAAGAGACCCAGTACTTC.